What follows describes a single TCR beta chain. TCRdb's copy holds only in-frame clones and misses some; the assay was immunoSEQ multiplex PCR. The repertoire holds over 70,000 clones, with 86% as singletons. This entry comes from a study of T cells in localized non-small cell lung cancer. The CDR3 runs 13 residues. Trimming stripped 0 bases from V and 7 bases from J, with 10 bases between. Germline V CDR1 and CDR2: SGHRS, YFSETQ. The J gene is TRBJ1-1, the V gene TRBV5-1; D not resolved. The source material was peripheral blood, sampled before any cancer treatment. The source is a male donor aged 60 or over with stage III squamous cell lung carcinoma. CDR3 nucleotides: TGCGCCAGCAGCTTGGGTGTTTTGGGTGAAGCTTTCTTT. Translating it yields CASSLGVLGEAFF.